Below, one T cell receptor beta chain is given with its context. The antigen is undetermined. Sequencing was performed with immunoSEQ multiplex PCR; in TCRdb, only in-frame clones are kept and a portion is missing. The sample has 100,000 or so clones, just under 95% seen once; the top ten hold around 0.16%. CDR3 length: 13 amino acids. V was cut by 4 bases and J by 8 bases, with 14 bases left in between. The germline V gene has CDR1 SGHTA and CDR2 FQGNSA. The data were taken from a study of siplizumab effects on memory and regulatory T cells. General study findings and limits: It was never confirmed that proliferating Tregs from siplizumab cultures were suppressive.

Sequencing input: non-Treg CD4+ T cells sorted from blood. The chain links TRBV7-2 to TRBJ1-2, with D maybe TRBD1 (6 bases). This TCR derives from a human donor in good health. The CDR3 DNA is TGTGCCAGCAGCTCCGAGGGGGTCGAAGGCTACACCTTC. It encodes CASSSEGVEGYTF. Using reference TRBV7-2 and TRBJ1-2 for the parts outside the CDR3, the full variable domain is GAGVSQSPSNKVTEKGKDVELRCDPISGHTALYWYRQSLGQGLEFLIYFQGNSAPDKSGLPSDRFSAERTGGSVSTLTIQRTQQEDSAVYLCASSSEGVEGYTFGSGTRLTVV.